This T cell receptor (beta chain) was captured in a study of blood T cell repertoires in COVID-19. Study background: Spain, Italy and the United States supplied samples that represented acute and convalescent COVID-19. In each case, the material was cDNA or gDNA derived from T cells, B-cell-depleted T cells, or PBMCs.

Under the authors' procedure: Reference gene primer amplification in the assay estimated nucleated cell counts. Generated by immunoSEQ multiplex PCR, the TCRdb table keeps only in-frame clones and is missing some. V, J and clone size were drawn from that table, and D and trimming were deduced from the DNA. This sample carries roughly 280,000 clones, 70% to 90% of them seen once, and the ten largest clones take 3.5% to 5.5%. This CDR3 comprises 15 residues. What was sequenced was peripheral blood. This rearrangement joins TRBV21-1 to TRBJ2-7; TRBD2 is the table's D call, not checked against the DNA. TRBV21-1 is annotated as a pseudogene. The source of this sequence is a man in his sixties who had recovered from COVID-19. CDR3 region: CASSPRLHLSYEQYF. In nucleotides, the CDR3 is TGTGCCAGCAGCCCCCGACTACATTTATCCTACGAGCAGTACTTC.